This TCR beta chain was captured in a study of human T cells and chemical hapten exposure. CDR1 is LGHNA and CDR2 is YNFKEQ in the germline V gene. This CDR3 is 19 amino acids long. The V and J ends lost 0 bases and 4 bases, in that order; junction bases with no gene match: 17. The time point is: patch test 2, 6 weeks after DPC sensitization. The treatment here: therapeutic diphenylcyclopropenone sensitization with weekly scalp DPC. Each CDR3 protein gets one entry after TCRdb re-called the RACE reads with MiXCR. The top ten clones hold more than 5.5% of a sample with a few hundred thousand distinct CDR3 sequences, about 6.3% of them seen once.

The chain carries TRBV4-2 and TRBJ1-2, with 7 positions matching TRBD1. This receptor was obtained from a woman aged 18-35 years with alopecia areata. Some clones in this sample may be carry-over from other donors' samples. The starting material was whole blood, obtained in connection with sensitization to the hapten diphenylcyclopropenone (DPC). CDR3 protein: CASSQEIQGTARRGYGYTF. CDR3 bases: TGTGCCAGCAGCCAAGAAATACAGGGGACAGCCCGAAGGGGCTATGGCTACACCTTC.